Listed below are T cell receptor beta chains from one sample, sequenced in a study of T cells in Graves' hyperthyroidism and ophthalmopathy. One entry per CDR3 protein results from TCRdb running MiXCR on the multiplex PCR reads. The data show 550,000 to 600,000 distinct CDR3 sequences, 16% seen once. Specimen: blood. The receptors were sampled from a young woman with Graves' hyperthyroidism. The CDR3 runs from the conserved cysteine through the conserved F or W. D genes are given only for firm matches. Only some rows state a clone size, as once, few, many or a class for expanded clones.

CATSDPGGIADTQYF,TGTGCCACCAGTGACCCGGGAGGGATCGCAGATACGCAGTATTTT,TRBV24-1,TRBJ2-3,TRBD2,NA
CASSPKEETQYF,TGTGCCAGCTCACCGAAGGAAGAGACCCAGTACTTC,TRBV18,TRBJ2-5,NA,many
CASSPTRWETQYF,TGTGCCAGCAGCCCTACTAGATGGGAGACCCAGTACTTC,TRBV7-6,TRBJ2-5,NA,NA
CASSPRTDFIGELFF,TGTGCCAGCAGTCCTAGGACAGATTTCATCGGGGAGCTGTTTTTT,TRBV27,TRBJ2-2,NA,NA
CASSIRTVMNTEAFF,TGTGCCAGCAGTATCCGGACAGTCATGAACACTGAAGCTTTCTTT,TRBV6-2/TRBV6-3,TRBJ1-1,NA,NA
CASSPGTNGNTIYF,TGTGCCAGCAGCCCCGGGACTAATGGAAACACCATATATTTT,TRBV7-6,TRBJ1-3,NA,many
CASQLGGNQPQHF,TGTGCCAGCCAACTCGGGGGAAATCAGCCCCAGCATTTT,TRBV28,TRBJ1-5,NA,many
CASTRTGWSYGYTF,TGTGCCAGCACCCGGACAGGGTGGTCCTATGGCTACACCTTC,TRBV7-9,TRBJ1-2,TRBD1,NA
CASSSPGSTEAFF,TGCGCCAGCAGCTCACCAGGGAGCACTGAAGCTTTCTTT,TRBV5-1,TRBJ1-1,NA,many
CASSPDRDPEAFF,TGTGCCAGCAGTCCGGACAGGGATCCTGAAGCTTTCTTT,TRBV12-3/TRBV12-4,TRBJ1-1,TRBD1,many
CSARDLLGGDYGYTF,TGCAGTGCTAGAGATCTTCTAGGGGGCGACTATGGCTACACCTTC,TRBV20-1,TRBJ1-2,TRBD1,many
CSAGRAVGIYEQYF,TGCAGTGCTGGGCGGGCTGTGGGCATCTACGAGCAGTACTTC,TRBV20-1,TRBJ2-7,NA,few